This paragraph reports one T cell receptor beta chain. The sample is drawn from a study of blood T cell repertoires in COVID-19. For the study at large: Sample material is recorded as cDNA or gDNA derived from T cells, B-cell-depleted T cells, or PBMCs.

Per the original methods: Nucleated cell counts were estimated from reference gene primer amplification. Sequenced by immunoSEQ multiplex PCR; TCRdb stores in-frame clones only, minus some. V, J and clone size derive from that table, while D and trimming were established from the DNA sequence. Among about 350,000 clones listed, more than 75% were seen once. Trimming pared 4 bases from V and 2 bases from J, leaving 12 bases between. CDR3 length equals 15 residues. The germline V gene encodes CDR1 KGHSH and CDR2 LQKENI. The sequencing input was peripheral blood. This receptor was obtained from a woman between 18 and 29 years old who had recovered from COVID-19. The chain carries TRBV18 and TRBJ1-3; D unclear. CDR3 region: CASSLLSEAGNTIYF. CDR3 DNA: TGTGCCAGCTCACTATTGTCGGAGGCTGGAAACACCATATATTTT.